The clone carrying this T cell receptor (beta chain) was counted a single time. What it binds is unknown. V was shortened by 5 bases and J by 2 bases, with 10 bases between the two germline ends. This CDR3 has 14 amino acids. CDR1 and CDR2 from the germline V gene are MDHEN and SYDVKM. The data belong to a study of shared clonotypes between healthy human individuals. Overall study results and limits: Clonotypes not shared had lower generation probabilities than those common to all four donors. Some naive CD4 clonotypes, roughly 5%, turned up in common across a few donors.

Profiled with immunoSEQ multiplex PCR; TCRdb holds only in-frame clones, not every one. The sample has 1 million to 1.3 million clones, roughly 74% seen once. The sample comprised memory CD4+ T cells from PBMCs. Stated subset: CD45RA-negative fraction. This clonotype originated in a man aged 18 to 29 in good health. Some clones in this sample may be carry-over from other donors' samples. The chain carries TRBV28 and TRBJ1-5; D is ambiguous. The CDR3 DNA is TGTGCCAGCAGTCCACTTTATGGCAATCAGCCCCAGCATTTT. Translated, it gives CASSPLYGNQPQHF.